One and the same sample provided the 32 T cell receptor beta chains below, sequenced in a study of blood T cell repertoires in COVID-19. The data were produced by immunoSEQ multiplex PCR, yet TCRdb's version contains in-frame clones alone and is incomplete. The sample yields about 170,000 clones, around 85% seen once. Sequencing input: peripheral blood. The receptor set was obtained from a woman at least 80 years old with COVID-19, enrolled during active disease.

The V gene is TRBV5-1, the J gene TRBJ1-2, with D perhaps matching TRBD1 (6 bases). The V gene's germline CDR1 is SGHRS and CDR2 YFSETQ. The CDR3 contains 13 residues. Trimming stripped 5 bases from V and 4 bases from J, with 12 bases between. CDR3: CASSFRDTYGYTF. The DNA for the CDR3 is TGCGCCAGCAGTTTCCGGGACACCTATGGCTACACCTTC.

The genes are TRBV9 and TRBJ2-2; tentatively, D is TRBD2 (5 bases). CDR3 length: 16 residues. In germline, CDR1 is SGDLS, CDR2 YYNGEE. V lost 1 base and J lost 5, with 15 bases in between. Here the CDR3 DNA reads TGTGCCAGCAGCGTAACGGGATCGTCTCAAACCGGGGAGCTGTTTTTT. It is translated as CASSVTGSSQTGELFF.

V usage is TRBV28 and J usage is TRBJ1-6, with TRBD1 identical over 8 bases. The ends lost 5 bases at V and 1 base at J; junction bases unmatched: 7. CDR1 is MDHEN and CDR2 is SYDVKM in the germline V gene. The CDR3 has 17 residues. This chain's CDR3 is CASSPSDRGSYNSPLHF. CDR3 sequence (DNA): TGTGCCAGCAGTCCCTCCGACAGGGGATCCTATAATTCACCCCTCCACTTT.

V and J are TRBV5-4 and TRBJ1-3; 8 nucleotides align to TRBD1. The V and J ends lost 0 bases and 4 bases, in that order; junction bases with no gene match: 9. The germline gives CDR1 SGHNT, CDR2 YYREEE (reference sequence). CDR3 length: 17 amino acids. The CDR3 region has the DNA TGTGCCAGCAGCTTGGCCGCTCGACAGGGGTCAGGAAACACCATATATTTT. Translating gives CASSLAARQGSGNTIYF.

The V gene is TRBV18, the J gene TRBJ1-6; D may be TRBD1 (5 bases). V gave up 6 bases and J gave up 7 bases, with 16 bases separating them. This CDR3 is built from 15 residues. Germline lookup yields CDR1 KGHSH and CDR2 LQKENI. In nucleotides, the CDR3 is TGTGCCAGCTCTTCCGGGGGTCCCTCAAATTCACCCCTCCACTTT. This translates into CASSSGGPSNSPLHF. The full variable domain, rest sourced from reference TRBV18 and TRBJ1-6, is NAGVMQNPRHLVRRRGQEARLRCSPMKGHSHVYWYRQLPEEGLKFMVYLQKENIIDESGMPKERFSAEFPKEGPSILRIQQVVRGDSAAYFCASSSGGPSNSPLHFGNGTRLTVT.

The chain carries TRBV4-1 and TRBJ1-3, with TRBD1 matching over 9 bases. Germline V lookup: CDR1 MGHRA, CDR2 YSYEKL. J gave up 8 bases and V 0 bases, and 20 bases lay outside the gene matches. This CDR3 contains 20 residues. The CDR3 DNA reads TGCGCCAGCAGCCAAGATATCGCGGGGACAGGGCCCCAAGGGGGCCACACCATATATTTT. Translated: CASSQDIAGTGPQGGHTIYF.

V usage is TRBV28 and J usage is TRBJ1-2; no reliable D call. Trimming took off 3 bases at V and 5 bases at J, with 7 bases between the two ends. The CDR3 covers 12 residues. Germline V lookup: CDR1 MDHEN, CDR2 SYDVKM. In DNA form, the CDR3 reads TGTGCCAGCAGTTTCAGAGGGTATGGCTACACCTTC. Its protein is CASSFRGYGYTF.

V and J are TRBV29-1 and TRBJ2-3, with 10 bases fitting TRBD2. The CDR3 runs to 13 residues. Trimming removed 5 bases from V and 6 bases from J; junction bases left unmatched: 5. Germline V gene lookup returns CDR1 SQVTM and CDR2 ANQGSEA. DNA for the CDR3: TGCAGCGTTTTAGCGGGGGGCGAGGATACGCAGTATTTT. Translation gives CSVLAGGEDTQYF.

In this sample, this clone turned up once. This chain uses TRBV28 with TRBJ1-2; unclear D gene. There are 14 residues in the CDR3. Per the germline V gene, CDR1 is MDHEN and CDR2 is SYDVKM. Deletions cut 3 bases from V and 4 bases from J, with 12 bases between. The CDR3 nucleotides read TGTGCCAGCAGTTTGAGGGTAATCTCCTATGGCTACACCTTC. Translating gives CASSLRVISYGYTF.

CDR3 nucleotides: TGTGCCAGCAGCTCGACAGGGGTGTGGGACACTGAAGCTTTCTTT. Its translation: CASSSTGVWDTEAFF. The chain is built from TRBV5-4 and TRBJ1-1, with 8 positions matching TRBD1. CDR1 and CDR2 (germline): SGHNT, YYREEE (reference sequence). The CDR3 has 15 residues. V was pared by 3 bases and J by 3 bases, with 7 bases of the junction left unmatched.

The chain is built from TRBV15 and TRBJ1-4, with TRBD1 identical over 7 bases. CDR1 is LNHNV, CDR2 YYDKDF, per germline (reference sequence). V shed 0 bases and J 0 bases; nucleotides not matched to a gene: 7. The CDR3 covers 18 residues. The CDR3 here is CATSRDRGHTPTNEKLFF. The CDR3 DNA is TGTGCCACCAGCAGAGATAGGGGGCACACTCCAACTAATGAAAAACTGTTTTTT.

The sample holds a few counts of this clone. The V and J genes are TRBV19 and TRBJ1-2, with 10 bases matching TRBD1. The CDR3 covers 15 residues. Per the germline V gene, CDR1 is LNHDA and CDR2 is SQIVND (reference sequence). V was pared by 7 bases and J by 2 bases, with 7 bases of the junction left unmatched. CDR3 coding DNA: TGTGCCAGTAACGCTAAGACAGGGGGCAACTATGGCTACACCTTC. Amino acid sequence: CASNAKTGGNYGYTF.

The chain couples TRBV5-1 to TRBJ2-7; TRBD1 is a possible D gene (8 bases). The V gene lost 7 bases and the J gene lost 0 bases, with 14 bases spanning the gap. CDR3 length: 14 amino acids. The germline gives CDR1 SGHRS, CDR2 YFSETQ. The CDR3 protein is CASGTGGDSYEQYF. CDR3 nucleotides: TGCGCCAGCGGAACAGGGGGGGACTCCTACGAGCAGTACTTC.

This chain links TRBV9 with TRBJ2-6, with a possible D match to TRBD1 (6 bases). V lost 2 bases and J 0 bases, leaving 6 bases between the germline ends. Germline V gives CDR1 SGDLS, CDR2 YYNGEE. The CDR3 has 15 residues. CDR3 in DNA: TGTGCCAGCAGCGTGGGACACTCTGGGGCCAACGTCCTGACTTTC. Its translation is CASSVGHSGANVLTF.

The rearrangement links TRBV3-1 (or the pseudogene TRBV3-2) to TRBJ1-2; 7 bases fit TRBD1. J lost 5 bases, V lost 4 bases, and 4 bases had no gene match. The CDR3 totals 13 residues. The V gene's germline CDR1 is LGHDT and CDR2 YNNKEL (reference sequence). The CDR3 nucleotides are TGTGCCAGCAGCCCAGGGGGGACGTATGGCTACACCTTC. Translation: CASSPGGTYGYTF.

The chain employs TRBV11-2 and TRBJ2-7, with 7 bases lining up with TRBD1. Unmatched junction bases numbered 6, after V lost 1 base and J lost 3 bases. This CDR3 contains 15 residues. Germline lookup yields CDR1 SGHAT and CDR2 FQNNGV. CDR3 in DNA: TGTGCCAGCAGCTTAGCGGCAGGGGGTTTCTACGAGCAGTACTTC. It specifies CASSLAAGGFYEQYF.

This clone was recorded only once. The gene calls are TRBV29-1 and TRBJ1-3; D not certain. Germline V gives CDR1 SQVTM, CDR2 ANQGSEA. V lost 6 bases, J lost 7 bases, and 13 bases lay in between. The CDR3 is made up of 12 amino acids. The CDR3 DNA is TGCAGCGTGCGGCCTGGAGAGAACACCATATATTTT. It specifies CSVRPGENTIYF.

This clone has a handful of counts. This chain joins TRBV2 and TRBJ1-4; D is undetermined. The CDR3 sequence is 15 residues long. V lost 6 bases to trimming and J lost 0 bases, with 11 bases between them. The germline V gene has CDR1 SNHLY and CDR2 FYNNEI. Here the CDR3 DNA reads TGTGCCAGCAGGCCTAGACGGACAACTAATGAAAAACTGTTTTTT. This codes for CASRPRRTTNEKLFF.

The chain combines TRBV12-3 or TRBV12-4 with TRBJ1-1; maybe TRBD1 (6 bases). V shed 6 bases and J shed 2 bases, with 10 bases lying between them. CDR3 length: 13 amino acids. The CDR3 region is CASRLQGNTEAFF. CDR3 in DNA: TGTGCCAGCAGGCTACAGGGTAACACTGAAGCTTTCTTT.

The chain uses TRBV6-5 and TRBJ2-3, with 8 bases aligning to TRBD1. The V gene end was trimmed by 6 bases and the J gene end by 7 bases; junction bases not matched to a gene: 6. This CDR3 has 13 residues. Germline V gene data show CDR1 as MNHEY and CDR2 as SVGAGI. CDR3 protein: CASRQGVLNTQYF. Written as DNA, the CDR3 is TGTGCCAGCAGACAGGGGGTCCTTAATACGCAGTATTTT.

J is TRBJ1-1 and V is TRBV7-3; D is perhaps TRBD1 (6 bases). V was clipped by 5 bases and J by 6 bases, with 16 bases between them. The CDR3 sequence is 14 residues long. Germline V gene data show CDR1 as SGHTA and CDR2 as FQGTGA. CDR3 residues: CASSRDRSGAEAFF. In DNA form, the CDR3 reads TGTGCCAGCAGCCGCGACAGGTCTGGAGCTGAAGCTTTCTTT.

The chain carries TRBV2 and TRBJ1-2, with TRBD1 matching 9 bases. With V trimmed by 7 bases and J by 7 bases, 7 bases remained unmatched. CDR3 length: 13 amino acids. Germline lookup yields CDR1 SNHLY and CDR2 FYNNEI. The CDR3 loop is CASKSTGGFGYTF. The DNA of the CDR3 is TGTGCCAGCAAGAGTACAGGGGGCTTTGGCTACACCTTC.

For the CDR3, the DNA is TGTGCCAGCAGCCAATACGGAGCCGGTGAAGCTTTCTTT. It yields the protein CASSQYGAGEAFF. V is TRBV3-1 (or the pseudogene TRBV3-2) and J is TRBJ1-1; no clear D gene. CDR3 length: 13 residues. Germline CDR1 is LGHDT and CDR2 is YNNKEL (reference sequence). Trimming shortened V by 2 bases and J by 7 bases, and 11 bases separated the two germline ends.

This clone was recorded only once. This sequence joins TRBV5-1 and TRBJ2-1; a possible D gene is TRBD1 (7 bases). The V end lost 0 bases, the J end lost 6 bases, and 19 bases lay between the germline ends. CDR1 and CDR2 (germline): SGHRS, YFSETQ. This CDR3 spans 17 amino acids. The CDR3 sequence is CASSLVQGGTSGNEQFF. The CDR3 bases are TGCGCCAGCAGCTTGGTGCAGGGGGGAACTTCGGGCAATGAGCAGTTCTTC.

The J gene is TRBJ1-6, the V gene TRBV5-4; TRBD1 is a possible D gene (6 bases). V was shortened by 3 bases and J by 0 bases, with 10 bases between the two germline ends. This CDR3 is 16 amino acids long. CDR1 is SGHNT, CDR2 YYREEE, per germline (reference sequence). The CDR3 nucleotides read TGTGCCAGCAGCTATGGACAGAGCTCCTATAATTCACCCCTCCACTTT. This encodes CASSYGQSSYNSPLHF.

This clone has only a few counts. The chain couples TRBV12-2 to TRBJ2-1; whether TRBD2, the table's D call, matches the DNA was not checked. TRBV12-2 is assigned pseudogene status. The CDR3 spans 18 residues. The CDR3 here is CASRSSKTSEYPGNEQFF. For the CDR3, the DNA is TGTGCAAGTCGCTCGAGCAAGACTAGCGAATATCCAGGGAATGAGCAGTTCTTC.

The V gene is TRBV9, the J gene TRBJ2-1; 9 nucleotides align to TRBD1. Losses at the gene ends were 2 bases for V and 7 bases for J; bases not matched to a gene: 7. This CDR3 contains 15 residues. Germline CDR1 and CDR2: SGDLS and YYNGEE. The chain's CDR3 is CASSVMGQGVNEQFF. The CDR3 DNA reads as TGTGCCAGCAGCGTCATGGGACAGGGAGTAAATGAGCAGTTCTTC.

The CDR3, as DNA: TGTGCCACCCACCAGACTGGGGGCCATGGCTACACCTTC. It yields the protein CATHQTGGHGYTF. The gene calls are TRBV25-1 and TRBJ1-2; weak D call: TRBD1 (6 bases). Germline CDR1 and CDR2: MGHDK and SYGVNS. V lost 10 bases and J 6 bases, leaving 18 bases between the germline ends. The CDR3 is 13 residues long.

This chain connects TRBV6-1 to TRBJ1-1; D unclear. The CDR3 has 14 residues. V was clipped by 1 base and J by 1 base, with 7 bases between them. Looked up from germline, CDR1 is MNHNS and CDR2 is SASEGT. As DNA, the CDR3 is TGTGCCAGCAGTGAAGTAGTTCAGAACACTGAAGCTTTCTTT. Translated: CASSEVVQNTEAFF.

This clone has only one observation. This rearrangement joins TRBV19 to TRBJ1-1; weak D call: TRBD1 (5 bases). V was cut by 4 bases and J by 4 bases, with 19 bases left in between. Germline V gives CDR1 LNHDA, CDR2 SQIVND (reference sequence). The CDR3 covers 16 residues. DNA of the CDR3: TGTGCCAGTAGTACCAACTGGGGGGAAGGCCGCACTGAAGCTTTCTTT. Translating it yields CASSTNWGEGRTEAFF.

The rearrangement links TRBV10-3 to TRBJ1-1; D unresolved. Trimming removed 3 bases from V and 1 base from J, with 3 bases in between. Germline CDR1 is ENHRY and CDR2 is SYGVKD. This CDR3 comprises 12 residues. CDR3 region: CAISDRNTEAFF. The CDR3 DNA sequence: TGTGCCATCAGTGACAGGAACACTGAAGCTTTCTTT.

The DNA of the CDR3 is TGTGCCAGCAGTTTATCCCCTAGCGGCCCCAATACGCAGTATTTT. Amino acid sequence: CASSLSPSGPNTQYF. The J gene is TRBJ2-3, the V gene TRBV27; TRBD2 matches at 7 bases. The CDR3 is made up of 15 amino acids. Per the germline V gene, CDR1 is MNHEY and CDR2 is SMNVEV (reference sequence). With 0 bases clipped from V and 7 bases from J, the junction kept 7 bases outside the gene matches.